These T cell receptor beta chains were read from a single sample in a study of human T cells and chemical hapten exposure. TCRdb called the RACE reads again in MiXCR, with one record for every CDR3 protein. The table lists about 60,000 distinct CDR3 sequences, approximately 10% of them singletons, with 3% to 4.5% in the top ten. The sample in question was whole blood, obtained in connection with sensitization to the hapten diphenylcyclopropenone (DPC). The receptors shown here come from a woman aged 40 to 50 with alopecia areata. Some clones in this sample may be carry-over from other donors' samples. The CDR3 runs from the conserved cysteine through the conserved F or W. The order of the fields is V gene, J gene, D gene, clone size, CDR3 protein, CDR3 DNA. The D gene is left open where the match is weak. Clone sizes are given selectively: once, few, many, or a class where the clone is expanded.

TRBV4-3	TRBJ2-7	TRBD2	NA	CASSQGGSGSYEQYF	TGCGCCAGCAGCCAAGGAGGCAGCGGGAGCTACGAGCAGTACTTC
TRBV20-1	TRBJ2-3	NA	NA	CSAIGRGDTQYF	TGCAGTGCTATCGGAAGGGGGGATACGCAGTATTTT
TRBV7-2	TRBJ2-7	NA	many	CASSFRRDEQYF	TGTGCCAGCAGCTTCCGGCGGGACGAGCAGTACTTC
TRBV12-3/TRBV12-4	TRBJ2-7	NA	NA	CASSLDRGTYGYEQYF	TGTGCCAGCAGTTTAGACAGAGGGACATATGGCTACGAGCAGTACTTC
TRBV7-6	TRBJ2-7	NA	NA	CASREGARYEQYF	TGTGCCAGCCGGGAAGGGGCGCGGTACGAGCAGTACTTC
TRBV7-2	TRBJ2-7	TRBD1	NA	CASSLALSGTGVGEQYF	TGTGCCAGCAGCTTAGCGCTAAGTGGGACAGGGGTGGGCGAGCAGTACTTC
TRBV6-2/TRBV6-3	TRBJ2-5	TRBD2	few	CASSYNDGSGRAAETQYF	TGTGCCAGCAGTTACAACGATGGTAGCGGGAGGGCCGCGGAGACCCAGTACTTC
TRBV2	TRBJ1-1	NA	many	CASSVNTEAFF	TGTGCCAGCAGTGTGAACACTGAAGCTTTCTTT
TRBV20-1	TRBJ1-1	TRBD1	few	CSARSRDRGTSTEAFF	TGCAGTGCTAGATCCCGGGACAGGGGCACCTCCACTGAAGCTTTCTTT
TRBV10-3	TRBJ2-3	TRBD1	many	CAIAQGATDTQYF	TGTGCCATCGCCCAGGGGGCGACCGATACGCAGTATTTT
TRBV11-2	TRBJ2-3	TRBD2	few	CASSLRLAASGGTQYF	TGTGCCAGCAGCTTAAGACTAGCGGCTTCCGGTGGTACGCAGTATTTT
TRBV6-2/TRBV6-3	TRBJ2-7	NA	NA	CASSYYRDLPYEQYF	TGTGCCAGCAGTTACTACCGGGACTTACCCTACGAGCAGTACTTC
TRBV14	TRBJ1-1	NA	NA	CASSPRTYTEAFF	TGTGCCAGCAGCCCCCGGACGTACACTGAAGCTTTCTTT
TRBV6-5	TRBJ2-1	NA	few	CASSTIQGDAYNEQFF	TGTGCCAGCAGTACTATACAGGGAGACGCCTACAATGAGCAGTTCTTC
TRBV7-9	TRBJ1-6	NA	NA	CASSLQGGSPLHF	TGTGCCAGCAGCTTACAGGGCGGTTCACCCCTCCACTTT
TRBV5-5	TRBJ2-2	NA	NA	CASSWVEGELFF	TGTGCCAGCAGCTGGGTGGAAGGGGAGCTGTTTTTT
TRBV2	TRBJ1-5	NA	many	CASSADGPGVYSNQPQHF	TGTGCCAGCAGTGCTGACGGGCCGGGGGTTTATAGCAATCAGCCCCAGCATTTT
TRBV6-1	TRBJ1-1	NA	many	CASSVHGTEAFF	TGTGCCAGCAGTGTCCACGGAACTGAAGCTTTCTTT
TRBV30	TRBJ2-2	TRBD2	many	CAWSDYPLAGGPANTGELFF	TGTGCCTGGAGTGACTATCCCCTAGCGGGGGGTCCAGCGAACACCGGGGAGCTGTTTTTT
TRBV7-2	TRBJ1-2	TRBD1	NA	CASSPQGPLYGYTF	TGTGCCAGCAGCCCACAGGGGCCGCTGTATGGCTACACCTTC
TRBV20-1	TRBJ1-1	TRBD1	NA	CSARTTGAEAFF	TGCAGTGCTAGAACGACAGGGGCTGAAGCTTTCTTT
TRBV7-9	TRBJ2-3	TRBD2	few	CASSLGPSGILTDTQYF	TGTGCCAGCAGCTTAGGCCCTAGCGGGATCCTAACAGATACGCAGTATTTT
TRBV7-2	TRBJ1-5	NA	NA	CASSEGRNQPQHF	TGTGCCAGCAGCGAGGGTCGCAATCAGCCCCAGCATTTT
TRBV6-2/TRBV6-3	TRBJ2-2	NA	NA	CASRNSANTGELFF	TGTGCCAGCAGAAACAGCGCGAACACCGGGGAGCTGTTTTTT
TRBV6-6	TRBJ1-4	TRBD1	many	CASGDRVEKLFF	TGTGCCAGCGGGGACAGGGTTGAAAAACTGTTTTTT
TRBV7-2	TRBJ2-6	NA	many	CASSQNGPDVLTF	TGTGCCAGCAGCCAGAATGGTCCCGACGTCCTGACTTTC
TRBV19	TRBJ2-2	NA	NA	CASSLGGGRRTGELFF	TGTGCCAGCTCCTTAGGGGGGGGACGTCGCACCGGGGAGCTGTTTTTT
TRBV5-1	TRBJ2-2	TRBD1	few	CASSFEGDRNTGELFF	TGCGCCAGCAGCTTTGAAGGGGACAGGAACACCGGGGAGCTGTTTTTT
TRBV7-9	TRBJ2-3	TRBD1	NA	CASSLPRQGSTDTQYF	TGTGCCAGCAGCTTACCCCGACAGGGAAGCACAGATACGCAGTATTTT
TRBV12-3/TRBV12-4	TRBJ2-6	NA	few	CASSSPGISGANVLTF	TGTGCCAGCAGTTCCCCAGGGATCTCTGGGGCCAACGTCCTGACTTTC
TRBV5-1	TRBJ2-3	NA	many	CASSPIRGFGTDTQYF	TGCGCCAGCAGCCCGATACGGGGGTTCGGCACAGATACGCAGTATTTT
TRBV4-1	TRBJ1-6	NA	many	CASSPLEGADSPLHF	TGCGCCAGCAGCCCTCTCGAAGGTGCGGATTCACCCCTCCACTTT
TRBV6-5	TRBJ1-1	NA	few	CASSYDWQEAFF	TGTGCCAGCAGTTACGATTGGCAGGAGGCTTTCTTT
TRBV29-1	TRBJ2-2	TRBD2	few	CSGSGGPASTGELFF	TGCAGCGGTAGCGGGGGGCCCGCGAGCACCGGGGAGCTGTTTTTT
TRBV20-1	TRBJ1-2	TRBD1	NA	CSASGTGNYGYTF	TGCAGTGCTAGTGGGACAGGGAACTATGGCTACACCTTC
TRBV28	TRBJ2-7	TRBD2	few	CASSQTSGSSYEQYF	TGTGCCAGCAGTCAGACTAGCGGGAGCTCCTACGAGCAGTACTTC
TRBV4-2	TRBJ2-1	NA	many	CASSQGRGGGHNEQFF	TGTGCCAGCAGCCAGGGACGTGGGGGGGGCCACAATGAGCAGTTCTTC
TRBV6-5	TRBJ2-7	TRBD1	many	CASSPPPGQGAYEQYF	TGTGCCAGCAGTCCTCCTCCGGGACAGGGGGCCTACGAGCAGTACTTC
TRBV20-1	TRBJ2-5	TRBD1	few	CSARGTGVQETQYF	TGCAGTGCTAGAGGGACAGGGGTCCAAGAGACCCAGTACTTC
TRBV10-3	TRBJ1-2	NA	NA	CAIRANYGYTF	TGTGCCATCAGGGCCAACTATGGCTACACCTTC
TRBV11-2	TRBJ1-2	TRBD1	NA	CASSGTAGPYYGYTF	TGTGCCAGCAGCGGGACAGCGGGGCCCTACTATGGCTACACCTTC
TRBV6-1	TRBJ2-2	NA	many	CASTLPGELFF	TGTGCCAGCACTCTCCCCGGGGAGCTGTTTTTT
TRBV29-1	TRBJ2-7	NA	many	CSQKTDPLYEQYF	TGCAGCCAGAAGACAGATCCCCTCTACGAGCAGTACTTC
TRBV5-1	TRBJ1-5	NA	once	CASSPIPDRYNQPQHF	TGCGCCAGCAGCCCGATCCCTGACAGATACAATCAGCCCCAGCATTTT
TRBV19	TRBJ1-5	TRBD1	many	CASSTGQGLRFGNQPQHF	TGTGCCAGTAGTACGGGACAGGGCCTGAGGTTTGGCAATCAGCCCCAGCATTTT
TRBV20-1	TRBJ2-1	NA	NA	CSASGREYNEQFF	TGCAGTGCTAGCGGCAGGGAATACAATGAGCAGTTCTTC
TRBV20-1	TRBJ1-2	NA	many	CSANRARTLKIYGYTF	TGCAGTGCTAACCGAGCCCGGACACTAAAGATCTATGGCTACACCTTC
TRBV6-6	TRBJ2-3	TRBD2	many	CASSYSGLPKADTQYF	TGTGCCAGCAGTTACTCGGGACTACCAAAGGCAGATACGCAGTATTTT
TRBV20-1	TRBJ2-1	NA	many	CSARLSGGARNEQFF	TGCAGTGCTAGACTGAGTGGGGGGGCTCGGAATGAGCAGTTCTTC
TRBV5-1	TRBJ2-1	TRBD1	NA	CASSLVGTGQTNEQFF	TGCGCCAGCAGCTTGGTCGGGACAGGACAAACTAATGAGCAGTTCTTC
TRBV7-3	TRBJ2-3	NA	NA	CASSPGGTDTQYF	TGTGCCAGCAGCCCGGGAGGCACAGATACGCAGTATTTT
TRBV10-2	TRBJ2-2	NA	NA	CASSDPATPGTGELFF	TGCGCCAGCAGTGACCCGGCTACGCCGGGCACCGGGGAGCTGTTTTTT
TRBV7-9	TRBJ1-1	NA	many	CASSLSTGRDTAFF	TGTGCCAGCAGCTTATCCACAGGGAGGGATACAGCTTTCTTT
TRBV7-9	TRBJ2-1	TRBD2	NA	CASSLVGGGAHNEQFF	TGTGCCAGCAGCTTAGTCGGCGGGGGGGCCCACAATGAGCAGTTCTTC
TRBV18	TRBJ2-5	NA	many	CASSPGRETQYF	TGTGCCAGCTCCCCCGGCCGGGAGACCCAGTACTTC